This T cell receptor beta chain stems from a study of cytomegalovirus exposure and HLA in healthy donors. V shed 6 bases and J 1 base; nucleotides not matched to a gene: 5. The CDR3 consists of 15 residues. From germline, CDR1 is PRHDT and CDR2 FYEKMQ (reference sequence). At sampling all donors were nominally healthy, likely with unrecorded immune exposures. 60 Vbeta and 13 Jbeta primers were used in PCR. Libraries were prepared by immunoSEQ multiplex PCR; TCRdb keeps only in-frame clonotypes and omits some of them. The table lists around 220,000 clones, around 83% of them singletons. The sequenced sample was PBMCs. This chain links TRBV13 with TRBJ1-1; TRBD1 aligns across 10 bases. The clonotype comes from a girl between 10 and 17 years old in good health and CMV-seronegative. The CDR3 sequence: CASSLRDRGNTEAFF. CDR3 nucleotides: TGTGCCAGCAGTTTGAGGGACAGGGGGAACACTGAAGCTTTCTTT. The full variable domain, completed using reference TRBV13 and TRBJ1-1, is AAGVIQSPRHLIKEKRETATLKCYPIPRHDTVYWYQQGPGQDPQFLISFYEKMQSDKGSIPDRFSAQQFSDYHSELNMSSLELGDSALYFCASSLRDRGNTEAFFGQGTRLTVV.